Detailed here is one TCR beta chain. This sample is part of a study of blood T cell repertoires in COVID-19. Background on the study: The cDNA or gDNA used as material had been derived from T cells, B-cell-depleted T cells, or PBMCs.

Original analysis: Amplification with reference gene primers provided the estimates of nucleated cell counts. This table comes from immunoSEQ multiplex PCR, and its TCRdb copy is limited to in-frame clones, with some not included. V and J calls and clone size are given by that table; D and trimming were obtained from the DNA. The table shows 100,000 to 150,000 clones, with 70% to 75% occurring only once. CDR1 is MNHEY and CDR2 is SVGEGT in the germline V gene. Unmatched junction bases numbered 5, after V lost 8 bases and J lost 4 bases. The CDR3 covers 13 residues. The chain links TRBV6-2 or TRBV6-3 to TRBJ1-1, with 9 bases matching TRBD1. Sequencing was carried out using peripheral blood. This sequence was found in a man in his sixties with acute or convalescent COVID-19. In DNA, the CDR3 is TGTGCCAGCCGCCGGGACAGGGTCACTGAAGCTTTCTTT. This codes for CASRRDRVTEAFF.